This is a list of T cell receptor beta chains from one sample in a study of blood T cells in healthy people across ages. Via MiXCR, TCRdb re-called the 5' RACE reads, giving one row per CDR3 protein. The repertoire consists of under 700,000 distinct CDR3 sequences, with 20% to 30% occurring once and the leading ten covering around 10%. The sample also formed part of further work on T cells of mothers and their children.

The source material was blood. The receptor source for this set is a boy between 10 and 17 years old in good health. Each CDR3 is given with its conserved first and last residue. The D gene is left open where the match is weak. A row's size may be missing; if present it is once, few, many or a size class.

CDR3aa: CASGSPRQTNNEQFF
CDR3nt: TGTGCCAGCGGTTCACCTAGGCAGACCAACAATGAGCAGTTCTTC
abundance: few
j_gene: TRBJ2-1
v_gene: TRBV2
d_gene: NA

CDR3aa: CASSLGTANYEQYF
CDR3nt: TGTGCCAGCAGTTTGGGGACCGCTAACTACGAGCAGTACTTC
abundance: NA
j_gene: TRBJ2-7
v_gene: TRBV28
d_gene: NA

CDR3aa: CSTSRTAGGSPSPLHF
CDR3nt: TGCAGTACTAGTAGAACGGCAGGGGGAAGCCCTTCACCCCTCCACTTT
abundance: few
j_gene: TRBJ1-6
v_gene: TRBV20-1
d_gene: TRBD1

CDR3aa: CASSFQENYEQYF
CDR3nt: TGTGCTAGCAGCTTCCAGGAAAACTACGAGCAGTACTTC
abundance: many
j_gene: TRBJ2-7
v_gene: TRBV7-7
d_gene: NA

CDR3aa: CASSQEPGRVRYEQYF
CDR3nt: TGCGCCAGCAGCCAAGAACCTGGAAGGGTGCGCTACGAGCAGTACTTC
abundance: NA
j_gene: TRBJ2-7
v_gene: TRBV4-1
d_gene: NA

CDR3aa: CASSTRFSAGDTQYF
CDR3nt: TGTGCCAGCAGTACCCGGTTTTCGGCGGGAGATACGCAGTATTTT
abundance: NA
j_gene: TRBJ2-3
v_gene: TRBV6-1
d_gene: NA

CDR3aa: CATSEGNTGELFF
CDR3nt: TGTGCCACCAGTGAGGGTAACACCGGGGAGCTGTTTTTT
abundance: few
j_gene: TRBJ2-2
v_gene: TRBV15
d_gene: NA

CDR3aa: CASSEEGAIGYTF
CDR3nt: TGTGCCAGCAGTGAAGAGGGGGCGATTGGCTACACCTTC
abundance: NA
j_gene: TRBJ1-2
v_gene: TRBV2
d_gene: TRBD1

CDR3aa: CASNQNGRNEQFF
CDR3nt: TGTGCCAGTAATCAGAACGGTCGCAATGAGCAGTTCTTC
abundance: NA
j_gene: TRBJ2-1
v_gene: TRBV19
d_gene: NA

CDR3aa: CASSQTGTGGETQYF
CDR3nt: TGCGCCAGCAGCCAAACCGGGACAGGGGGCGAGACCCAGTACTTC
abundance: NA
j_gene: TRBJ2-5
v_gene: TRBV4-1
d_gene: TRBD1

CDR3aa: CASSPRLAGLNEQFF
CDR3nt: TGTGCCAGCAGCCCACGGCTAGCGGGATTAAATGAGCAGTTCTTC
abundance: few
j_gene: TRBJ2-1
v_gene: TRBV7-9
d_gene: TRBD2

CDR3aa: CASSVALLGSGDEQFF
CDR3nt: TGTGCCAGCAGCGTAGCCTTGTTAGGGAGCGGGGACGAGCAGTTCTTC
abundance: few
j_gene: TRBJ2-1
v_gene: TRBV9
d_gene: TRBD2

CDR3aa: CASSESAGDAGTQYF
CDR3nt: TGTGCCAGCAGTGAATCAGCGGGGGATGCTGGTACGCAGTATTTT
abundance: many
j_gene: TRBJ2-3
v_gene: TRBV6-1
d_gene: TRBD2

CDR3aa: CASRGQGEGYTF
CDR3nt: TGTGCCAGCAGGGGACAGGGGGAGGGCTACACCTTC
abundance: NA
j_gene: TRBJ1-2
v_gene: TRBV12-3/TRBV12-4
d_gene: TRBD1

CDR3aa: CSARGIKGINEQFF
CDR3nt: TGCAGTGCTAGAGGGATAAAGGGAATCAATGAGCAGTTCTTC
abundance: NA
j_gene: TRBJ2-1
v_gene: TRBV20-1
d_gene: NA

CDR3aa: CASSTETGFRQPQHF
CDR3nt: TGTGCCAGCAGCACCGAGACAGGGTTCCGCCAGCCCCAGCATTTT
abundance: few
j_gene: TRBJ1-5
v_gene: TRBV7-2
d_gene: TRBD1

CDR3aa: CSAGDARGGQYF
CDR3nt: TGCAGCGCTGGGGACGCCAGAGGCGGGCAGTACTTC
abundance: NA
j_gene: TRBJ2-7
v_gene: TRBV29-1
d_gene: NA

CDR3aa: CASSKGDRVYEKLFF
CDR3nt: TGTGCCAGCAGCAAAGGGGACAGGGTCTATGAAAAACTGTTTTTT
abundance: NA
j_gene: TRBJ1-4
v_gene: TRBV21-1
d_gene: NA

CDR3aa: CASSGHGTGGTDTQYF
CDR3nt: TGTGCCAGCAGTGGACACGGGACAGGGGGCACAGATACGCAGTATTTT
abundance: few
j_gene: TRBJ2-3
v_gene: TRBV2
d_gene: TRBD1

CDR3aa: CASSEFRGQETQYF
CDR3nt: TGTGCCAGCAGTGAATTCCGGGGGCAGGAGACCCAGTACTTC
abundance: once
j_gene: TRBJ2-5
v_gene: TRBV28
d_gene: NA

CDR3aa: CASSSWGPRHPDEQFF
CDR3nt: TGTGCCAGCAGCTCCTGGGGACCCCGGCATCCTGATGAGCAGTTCTTC
abundance: few
j_gene: TRBJ2-1
v_gene: TRBV7-9
d_gene: NA

CDR3aa: CASSLGGAHTGELFF
CDR3nt: TGTGCCAGCAGCCTAGGCGGCGCGCACACCGGGGAGCTGTTTTTT
abundance: few
j_gene: TRBJ2-2
v_gene: TRBV6-2/TRBV6-3
d_gene: NA

CDR3aa: CSARLGHAQEQFF
CDR3nt: TGCAGTGCTAGATTGGGACATGCCCAGGAGCAGTTCTTC
abundance: NA
j_gene: TRBJ2-1
v_gene: TRBV20-1
d_gene: NA

CDR3aa: CATSDSTRLAGWGQFF
CDR3nt: TGTGCCACCAGTGATTCCACCCGACTAGCGGGATGGGGGCAGTTCTTC
abundance: few
j_gene: TRBJ2-1
v_gene: TRBV24-1
d_gene: TRBD2

CDR3aa: CASSSPRDRGDTDTQYF
CDR3nt: TGTGCCAGCAGCTCGCCCAGGGACAGGGGAGACACAGATACGCAGTATTTT
abundance: few
j_gene: TRBJ2-3
v_gene: TRBV9
d_gene: TRBD1

CDR3aa: CASSLAGPNYGYTF
CDR3nt: TGTGCCAGCAGCTTAGCCGGCCCTAACTATGGCTACACCTTC
abundance: few
j_gene: TRBJ1-2
v_gene: TRBV7-2
d_gene: NA

CDR3aa: CASSQDRPGGEQYF
CDR3nt: TGCGCCAGCAGCCAAGATCGGCCAGGGGGCGAGCAGTACTTC
abundance: NA
j_gene: TRBJ2-7
v_gene: TRBV4-3
d_gene: TRBD1

CDR3aa: CASSLLTGGAAGYTF
CDR3nt: TGTGCCAGCAGCCTATTGACAGGGGGCGCGGCTGGCTACACCTTC
abundance: NA
j_gene: TRBJ1-2
v_gene: TRBV7-2
d_gene: TRBD1

CDR3aa: CASSEMGQGRSPLHF
CDR3nt: TGTGCCAGCAGTGAAATGGGACAGGGGAGGTCACCCCTCCACTTT
abundance: few
j_gene: TRBJ1-6
v_gene: TRBV6-1
d_gene: TRBD1

CDR3aa: CASSQETRRELHNEQFF
CDR3nt: TGCGCCAGCAGCCAAGAGACTCGCCGGGAGCTCCACAATGAGCAGTTCTTC
abundance: NA
j_gene: TRBJ2-1
v_gene: TRBV4-1
d_gene: NA

CDR3aa: CASSLSGRGLDGYTF
CDR3nt: TGTGCCAGCAGTTTGTCGGGGAGAGGGCTGGATGGCTACACCTTC
abundance: NA
j_gene: TRBJ1-2
v_gene: TRBV12-3/TRBV12-4
d_gene: NA

CDR3aa: CASSQEGGIYGYTF
CDR3nt: TGTGCCAGCAGCCAAGAGGGAGGAATCTATGGCTACACCTTC
abundance: NA
j_gene: TRBJ1-2
v_gene: TRBV3-1
d_gene: NA